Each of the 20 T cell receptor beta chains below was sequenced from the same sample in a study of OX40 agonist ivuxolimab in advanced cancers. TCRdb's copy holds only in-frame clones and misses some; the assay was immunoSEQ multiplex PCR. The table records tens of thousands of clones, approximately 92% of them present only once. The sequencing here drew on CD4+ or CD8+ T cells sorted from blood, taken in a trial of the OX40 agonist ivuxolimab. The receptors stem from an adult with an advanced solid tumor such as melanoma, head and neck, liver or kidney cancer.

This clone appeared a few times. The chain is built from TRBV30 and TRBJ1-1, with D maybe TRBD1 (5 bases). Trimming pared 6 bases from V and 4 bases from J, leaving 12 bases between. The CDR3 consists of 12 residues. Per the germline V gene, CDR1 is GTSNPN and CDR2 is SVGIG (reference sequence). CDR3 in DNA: TGTGCCTGCCAAGCCGGGACCACTGAAGCTTTCTTT. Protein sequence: CACQAGTTEAFF. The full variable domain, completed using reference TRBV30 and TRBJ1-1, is SQTIHQWPATLVQPVGSPLSLECTVEGTSNPNLYWYRQAAGRGLQLLFYSVGIGQISSEVPQNLSASRPQDRQFILSSKKLLLSDSGFYLCACQAGTTEAFFGQGTRLTVV.

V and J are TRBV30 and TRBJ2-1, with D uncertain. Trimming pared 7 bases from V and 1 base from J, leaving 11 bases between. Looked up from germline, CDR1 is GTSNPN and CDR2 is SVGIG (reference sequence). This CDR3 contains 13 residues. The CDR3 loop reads CASEGESYNEQFF. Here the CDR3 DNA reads TGTGCCTCCGAAGGAGAATCCTACAATGAGCAGTTCTTC.

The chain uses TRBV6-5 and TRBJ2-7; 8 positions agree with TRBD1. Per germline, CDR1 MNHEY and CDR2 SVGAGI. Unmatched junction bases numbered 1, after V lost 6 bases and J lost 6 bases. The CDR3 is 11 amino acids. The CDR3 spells CASRDRVEQYF. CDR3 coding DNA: TGTGCCAGCAGGGACAGGGTCGAGCAGTACTTC.

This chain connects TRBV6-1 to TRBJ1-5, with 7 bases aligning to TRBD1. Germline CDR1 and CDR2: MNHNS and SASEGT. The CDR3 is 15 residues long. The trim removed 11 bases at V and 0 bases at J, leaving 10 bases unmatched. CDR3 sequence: CAGGWDSYSNQPQHF. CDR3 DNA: TGTGCCGGCGGATGGGACAGTTATAGCAATCAGCCCCAGCATTTT.

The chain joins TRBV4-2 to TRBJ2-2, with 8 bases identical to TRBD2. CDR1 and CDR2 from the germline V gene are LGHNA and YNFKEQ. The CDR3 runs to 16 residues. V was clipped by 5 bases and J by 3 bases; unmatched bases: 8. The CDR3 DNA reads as TGTGCCAGCAGCAAGGAGCGGGGGTTATACACCGGGGAGCTGTTTTTT. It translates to CASSKERGLYTGELFF.

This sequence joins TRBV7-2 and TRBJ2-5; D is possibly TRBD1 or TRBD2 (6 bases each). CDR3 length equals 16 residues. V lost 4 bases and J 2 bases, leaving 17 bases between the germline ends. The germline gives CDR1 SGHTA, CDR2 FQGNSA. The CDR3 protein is CASSSQGGLVQETQYF. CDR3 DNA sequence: TGTGCCAGCAGCTCCCAAGGGGGACTCGTACAAGAGACCCAGTACTTC.

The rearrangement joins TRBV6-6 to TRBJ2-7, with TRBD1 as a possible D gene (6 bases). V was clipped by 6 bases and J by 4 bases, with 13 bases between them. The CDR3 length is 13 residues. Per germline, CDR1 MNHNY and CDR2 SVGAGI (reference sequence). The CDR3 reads CASRTNREYEQYF. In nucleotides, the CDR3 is TGTGCCAGCAGGACTAACAGGGAGTACGAGCAGTACTTC.

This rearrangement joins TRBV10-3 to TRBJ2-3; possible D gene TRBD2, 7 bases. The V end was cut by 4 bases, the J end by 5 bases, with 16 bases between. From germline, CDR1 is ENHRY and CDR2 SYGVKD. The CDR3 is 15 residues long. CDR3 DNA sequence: TGTGCCATCAGTGGTAGGGAGGGGGGTGGAGATACGCAGTATTTT. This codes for CAISGREGGGDTQYF.

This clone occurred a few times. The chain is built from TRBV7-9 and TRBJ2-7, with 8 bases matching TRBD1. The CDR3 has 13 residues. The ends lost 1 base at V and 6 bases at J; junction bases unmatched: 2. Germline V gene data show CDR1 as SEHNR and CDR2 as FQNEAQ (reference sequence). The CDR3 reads CASSLGTGTEQYF. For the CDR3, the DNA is TGTGCCAGCAGCTTAGGGACAGGGACCGAGCAGTACTTC.

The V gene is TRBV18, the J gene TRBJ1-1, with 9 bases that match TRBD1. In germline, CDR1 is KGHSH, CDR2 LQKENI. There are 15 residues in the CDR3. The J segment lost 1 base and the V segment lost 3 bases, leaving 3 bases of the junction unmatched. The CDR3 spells CASSPGQGRNTEAFF. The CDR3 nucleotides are TGTGCCAGCTCACCGGGACAGGGAAGGAACACTGAAGCTTTCTTT.

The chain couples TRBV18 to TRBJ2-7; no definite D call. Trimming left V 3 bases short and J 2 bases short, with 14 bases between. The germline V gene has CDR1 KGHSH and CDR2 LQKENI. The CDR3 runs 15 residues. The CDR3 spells CASSPKPLEPYEQYF. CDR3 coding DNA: TGTGCCAGCTCACCTAAACCGTTAGAGCCCTACGAGCAGTACTTC.

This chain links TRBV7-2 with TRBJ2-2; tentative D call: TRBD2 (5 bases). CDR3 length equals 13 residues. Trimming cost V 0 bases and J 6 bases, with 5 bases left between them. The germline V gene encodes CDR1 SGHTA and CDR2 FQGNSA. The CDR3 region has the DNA TGTGCCAGCAGCTTAGCGCGGGCCGGGGAGCTGTTTTTT. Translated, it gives CASSLARAGELFF. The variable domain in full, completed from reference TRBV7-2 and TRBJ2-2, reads GAGVSQSPSNKVTEKGKDVELRCDPISGHTALYWYRQSLGQGLEFLIYFQGNSAPDKSGLPSDRFSAERTGGSVSTLTIQRTQQEDSAVYLCASSLARAGELFFGEGSRLTVL.

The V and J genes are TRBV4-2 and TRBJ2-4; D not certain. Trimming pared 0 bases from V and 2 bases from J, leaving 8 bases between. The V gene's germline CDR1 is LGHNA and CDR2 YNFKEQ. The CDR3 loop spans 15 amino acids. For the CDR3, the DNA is TGTGCCAGCAGCCAAGATCCGGGCTCCAAAAACATTCAGTACTTC. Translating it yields CASSQDPGSKNIQYF.

CDR3 nucleotide sequence: TGTGCCAGCTCACCACAGCTCCCGGCGAGCAATCAGCCCCAGCATTTT. It specifies CASSPQLPASNQPQHF. The J gene is TRBJ1-5, the V gene TRBV18, with D hard to call. CDR3 length equals 16 residues. The germline V gene has CDR1 KGHSH and CDR2 LQKENI. Deletions cut 1 base from V and 1 base from J, with 11 bases between.

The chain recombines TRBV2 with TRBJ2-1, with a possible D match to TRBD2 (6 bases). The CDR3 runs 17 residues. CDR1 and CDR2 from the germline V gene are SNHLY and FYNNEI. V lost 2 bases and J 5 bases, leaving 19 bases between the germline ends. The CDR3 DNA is TGTGCCAGCAGTGAAAAGTCCTTCTGGACTATTAACAATGAGCAGTTCTTC. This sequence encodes CASSEKSFWTINNEQFF.

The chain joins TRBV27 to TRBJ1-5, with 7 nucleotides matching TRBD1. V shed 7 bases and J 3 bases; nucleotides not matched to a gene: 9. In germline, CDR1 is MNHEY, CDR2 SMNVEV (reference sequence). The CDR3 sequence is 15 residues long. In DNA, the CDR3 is TGTGCCAGCAAGTTGCAGGGACAGCTCAATCAGCCCCAGCATTTT. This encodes CASKLQGQLNQPQHF.

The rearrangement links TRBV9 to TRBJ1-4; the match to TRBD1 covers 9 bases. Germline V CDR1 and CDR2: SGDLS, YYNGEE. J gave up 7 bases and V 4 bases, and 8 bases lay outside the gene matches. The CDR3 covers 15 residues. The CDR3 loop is CASSLLTGGTEKLFF. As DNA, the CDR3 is TGTGCCAGCAGCCTACTAACAGGGGGCACTGAAAAACTGTTTTTT.

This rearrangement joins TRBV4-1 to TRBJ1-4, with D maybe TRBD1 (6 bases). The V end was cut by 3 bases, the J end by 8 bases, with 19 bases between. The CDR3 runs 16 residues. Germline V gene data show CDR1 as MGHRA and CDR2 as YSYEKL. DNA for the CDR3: TGCGCCAGCAGCCAGGGGTTACGAGGACAGAAGGAAAAACTGTTTTTT. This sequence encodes CASSQGLRGQKEKLFF.

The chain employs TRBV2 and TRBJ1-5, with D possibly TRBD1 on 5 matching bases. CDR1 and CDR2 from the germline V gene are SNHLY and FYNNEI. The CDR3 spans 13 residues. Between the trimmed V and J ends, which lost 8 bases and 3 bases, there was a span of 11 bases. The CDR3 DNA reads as TGTGCCAGCGAAGGAGGGGACAATCAGCCCCAGCATTTT. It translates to CASEGGDNQPQHF.

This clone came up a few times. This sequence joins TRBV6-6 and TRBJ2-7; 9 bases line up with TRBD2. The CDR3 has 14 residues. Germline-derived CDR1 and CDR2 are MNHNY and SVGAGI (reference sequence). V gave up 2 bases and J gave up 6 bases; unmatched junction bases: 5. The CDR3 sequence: CASSYASGVLEQYF. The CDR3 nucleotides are TGTGCCAGCAGTTACGCTAGCGGGGTCCTCGAGCAGTACTTC.